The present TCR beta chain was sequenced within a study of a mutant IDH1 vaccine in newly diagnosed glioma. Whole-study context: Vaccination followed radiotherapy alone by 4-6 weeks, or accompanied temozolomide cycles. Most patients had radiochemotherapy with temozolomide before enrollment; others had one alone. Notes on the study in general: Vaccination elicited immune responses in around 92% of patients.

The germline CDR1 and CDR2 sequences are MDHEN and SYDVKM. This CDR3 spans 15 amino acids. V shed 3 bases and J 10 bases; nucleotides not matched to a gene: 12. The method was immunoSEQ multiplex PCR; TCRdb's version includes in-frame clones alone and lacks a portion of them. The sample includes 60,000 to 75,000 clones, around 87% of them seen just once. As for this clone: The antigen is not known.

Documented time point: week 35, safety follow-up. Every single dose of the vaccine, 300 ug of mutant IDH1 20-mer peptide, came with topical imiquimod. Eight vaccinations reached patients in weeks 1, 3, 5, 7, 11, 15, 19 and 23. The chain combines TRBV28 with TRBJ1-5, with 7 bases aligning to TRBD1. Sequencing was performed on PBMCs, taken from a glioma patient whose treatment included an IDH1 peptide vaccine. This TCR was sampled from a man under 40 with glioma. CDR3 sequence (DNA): TGTGCCAGCAGTTTCTTTCCTGGGGAGGGGGCCCCCCAGCATTTT. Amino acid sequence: CASSFFPGEGAPQHF.